This T cell receptor beta chain stems from a study of T cells in Graves' hyperthyroidism and ophthalmopathy (dated by TCRdb to between 2018 and 2021). Turning to the overall study: Peripheral blood was collected at initial diagnosis, before any treatment. TCR V-J signatures able to tell the groups apart were searched for in a discovery cohort of about a hundred patients, of whom around 42 had Graves' ophthalmopathy and about 55 had stable Graves' hyperthyroidism. An independent validation cohort of under 20 hyperthyroidism patients and 17 patients who later progressed to ophthalmopathy tested prospective prediction of ophthalmopathy. The approximately 98 discovery patients were randomly divided into training and test sets at a 7:3 ratio. Thyroid tissue and blood T-cell repertoires from roughly 6 Graves' hyperthyroidism patients were also compared in the study. Following sampling, methimazole starting at 30 mg daily was given to hyperthyroidism patients, and high-dose intravenous methylprednisolone was given to ophthalmopathy patients. The paper describes TCR Vbeta CDR3 sequencing of 140 or so peripheral blood samples, made up of roughly 45 ophthalmopathy patients, approximately 76 hyperthyroidism patients and around 17 progressor patients. Results and caveats for the whole study, not just this receptor: Most expanded thyroid clonotypes (frequency above 0.001) were also detected in blood, a finding suggesting that blood repertoires may reflect thyroid immune responses. In cross-validation, a model built on a 13 V-J signature told ophthalmopathy apart from stable hyperthyroidism with approximately 91% sensitivity and roughly 82% specificity, and in testing the same model reached 80%/75%. No statistical method was used to set the sample size in advance, and investigators knew the group allocation. In validation, progression to ophthalmopathy was predicted by the model with nearly 71% sensitivity and nearly 75% specificity, a median of 6.5 months before onset.

This clonotype was detected many times. The antigen it binds to is not known. One base away there is no much larger clone; base qualities are not given. The TCR beta CDR3 regions were amplified from the RNA transcripts. A first-round RT-PCR of the TCR CDR3 used the HTBI primer set with the Qiagen OneStep RT-PCR kit. Libraries were constructed in a second round of multiplex PCR, after which size selection and purification were performed. Sequencing of the libraries was done on an Illumina HiSeq2000 using paired-end 100 bp reads. For the original study's pipeline: Raw data were processed with SOAPnuke, discarding reads with adapters, uncalled bases, mean Phred below 15, or no exact constant-primer or identifier match. COPE v1.2.5 was used to merge the high-quality paired reads, and each unique nucleotide sequence was defined as a clonotype. MiTCR v1.1 was used to align clonotypes to the IMGT TRBV, TRBD and TRBJ reference segments. Analysis was restricted to V-J combinations with a frequency above 0.0001, which covered roughly 99% of repertoires. The TCS score was defined as F50 (clonal expansion) divided by E x V (chaos), with BLOSUM62-based TCRdist calculated between CDR3 peptides within each V-J. Welch's t-statistics and random forest reduced around 520 V-J features to 10 to 15, which were used in a naive Bayes classifier (R e1071). TCRdb itself trimmed the public reads at Q25 with fastp, ran MiXCR and retained productive beta chains. Records with the same CDR3 protein are collapsed into one entry carrying the most frequent genes and DNA. These V and J calls rely on TCRdb rather than the paper's analysis. The sample table contains over 300,000 distinct CDR3 sequences; only one count was recorded for approximately 14% of them. The ten largest clones capture about 10% of the sample.

V sheds 1 base and J sheds 9 bases, leaving 7 bases between their ends. CDR1 SGHAT and CDR2 FQNNGV are derived from the germline V gene. Its CDR3 holds 12 amino acids, cysteine through phenylalanine. Just the 36-base CDR3 DNA is kept, in frame starting at base 1. Stable Graves' hyperthyroidism was defined as no progression to ophthalmopathy during 18 months of follow-up. The hyperthyroidism patients were between 18 and 65 years old and newly diagnosed, with a disease duration of less than 2 months. Any patient with an uncontrolled infection, another autoimmune disease, pregnancy or lactation was excluded. Diagnoses relied on clinical symptoms, serum thyroxine and TRAb, thyroid ultrasound and orbital computed tomography. PBMCs were isolated from about 9.1 ml of fresh peripheral blood by Ficoll-Paque density gradient centrifugation. Total RNA was extracted using Trizol reagent, and RNA quality was assessed on an Agilent 2100 Bioanalyzer.

The clonotype originates from a woman aged 55-69 years with Graves' hyperthyroidism. What was sequenced was blood. The V gene is TRBV11-2 and the J gene is TRBJ2-1; the D gene remains uncertain. The CDR3 corresponds to CASSLVRTEQFF. The bases are TGTGCCAGCAGCTTAGTGCGGACTGAGCAGTTCTTC. This CDR3, with the reference TRBV11-2 and TRBJ2-1 proteins standing in past its ends, gives the full variable domain EAGVAQSPRYKIIEKRQSVAFWCNPISGHATLYWYQQILGQGPKLLIQFQNNGVVDDSQLPKDRFSAERLKGVDSTLKIQPAKLEDSAVYLCASSLVRTEQFFGPGTRLTVL.